These 21 T cell receptor beta chains originate from one sample sequenced in a study of T cells in women clearing cervical HPV infection. The repertoire was sequenced with immunoSEQ multiplex PCR; TCRdb's copy has only in-frame clones and lacks some. The table lists approximately 31,000 clones, with roughly 6.8% in the top ten. The sequenced sample was blood buffy coat. The receptor set was obtained from a woman between 18 and 70 years old with a cervical HPV16 infection that either progressed to CIN3+ or cleared (not recorded which).

In the case of this clone: Read data end 3 residues before the CDR3 end; the end is taken from the germline J gene. The chain couples TRBV7-2 to TRBJ1-4; possibly TRBD1 for D (5 bases). Germline V CDR1 and CDR2: SGHTA, FQGNSA. Trimming cost V 9 bases and J 7 bases, with 15 bases left between them. CDR3 size: 13 residues. The chain's CDR3 is CASSVGGGEKLFF. The sequenced part of the CDR3 DNA is TGTGCCAGTTCCGTGGGGGGAGGTGAAAAA.

On this clone: Coverage ceases 3 residues before the CDR3 finishes, and the germline J gene fills in the end. The same CDR3 arises from other DNA sequences in this sample as well. This chain connects TRBV19 to TRBJ1-3; a weak D match, TRBD1 (6 bases). The CDR3 is 15 residues long. Trimming left V 3 bases short and J 4 bases short, with 13 bases between. Germline CDR1 is LNHDA and CDR2 is SQIVND (reference sequence). The CDR3 reads CASSILQGSGNTIYF. CDR3 DNA, as far as it was read: TGTGCCAGTAGTATCTTACAGGGTTCCGGAAACACC.

With respect to this clone: The read ends 3 residues before the CDR3 terminus; that terminus is restored from the germline J gene. The V call is TRBV6-1, the J call TRBJ2-7, with D maybe TRBD2 (6 bases). Trimming removed 2 bases at V and 3 bases at J, with 14 bases between. The CDR3 has 15 amino acids. Germline-derived CDR1 and CDR2 are MNHNS and SASEGT. This CDR3 is CASSEYGGAVYEQYF. The covered CDR3 bases are TGTGCCAGCAGTGAATACGGGGGAGCGGTCTACGAG.

As regards this clone: The CDR3 is cut off 3 residues early in the read; its end comes from the germline J gene. The J gene is TRBJ1-6, the V gene TRBV20-1; 9 bases align to TRBD1. CDR3 length: 13 residues. Trimming at V came to 2 bases and at J to 9 bases, leaving 2 bases not matched to a gene. The germline CDR1 and CDR2 sequences are DFQATT and SNEGSKA (reference sequence). The CDR3: CSARLDRGSPLHF. Partial CDR3 DNA: TGCAGTGCTAGATTGGACAGGGGTTCACCC.

Notes on this clone: The missing CDR3 end, 3 residues past where the read stops, is filled in from the germline J gene. The chain employs TRBV9 and TRBJ2-7; D unclear. This CDR3 has 14 amino acids. Germline loops: CDR1 SGDLS, CDR2 YYNGEE. V lost 0 bases to trimming and J lost 5 bases, with 12 bases between them. This chain's CDR3 is CASSVDPSSHEQYF. CDR3 DNA, as far as it was read: TGTGCCAGCAGCGTAGATCCTAGTTCCCACGAG.

Comment on this clone: The CDR3 end is not reached by the read, which stops 3 residues before it; the germline J gene fills it in. This chain joins TRBV4-1 and TRBJ2-3; D possibly corresponds to TRBD2 (6 bases). Between the trimmed V and J ends, which lost 1 base and 4 bases, there was a span of 15 bases. Germline loops: CDR1 MGHRA, CDR2 YSYEKL. The CDR3 is made up of 16 amino acids. The part of the CDR3 DNA that was read is TGCGCCAGCAGCCAAGTGCGACTAGTGAGGGCAGATACG. Its protein is CASSQVRLVRADT. The entire CDR3 is CASSQVRLVRADTQYF.

On this clone: The CDR3 goes on 3 residues after the read ends, and that part is filled in from the germline J gene. This chain links TRBV18 with TRBJ1-1; 7 nucleotides line up with TRBD1. Germline CDR1 and CDR2: KGHSH and LQKENI. Trimming at V came to 4 bases and at J to 5 bases, leaving 10 bases not matched to a gene. The CDR3 consists of 15 residues. CDR3 DNA, as far as it was read: TGTGCCAGCTCACACCGGGCAGGGGGTAATACTGAA. This gives the protein CASSHRAGGNTE. The entire CDR3 reads CASSHRAGGNTEAFF.

As regards this clone: Sequence at one end of the junction differs from germline and may be a read error. The CDR3 goes on 3 residues after the read ends, and that part is filled in from the germline J gene. Other DNA sequences in this sample translate to the same CDR3. V is TRBV7-3 and J is TRBJ1-2; possibly TRBD1 for D (6 bases). This CDR3 region has 18 residues. The germline V gene has CDR1 SGHTA and CDR2 FQGTGA. The CDR3 sequence: CASSSDGGAHPGNYGYTF. Partial CDR3 DNA: TGTGCCAGCAGCTCCGATGGGGGCGCTCACCCGGGGAACTATGGT.

In regard to this clone: The sequenced fragment ends 3 residues before the CDR3 boundary, so the rest is inferred from the germline J gene. The genes are TRBV5-6 and TRBJ2-3, with D maybe TRBD2 (5 bases). The CDR3 covers 14 residues. Per the germline V gene, CDR1 is SGHDT and CDR2 is YYEEEE. CDR3 protein: CASATDRTGETQYF. The CDR3 DNA, read in part, is TGTGCCAGCGCCACAGATCGCACCGGGGAGACG.

A remark on this clone: The DNA ends 3 residues before the CDR3 does, and the rest of the CDR3 is filled in from the germline J gene. The rearrangement joins TRBV6-4 to TRBJ2-7; D is perhaps TRBD1 (6 bases). This CDR3 has 16 amino acids. CDR1 and CDR2 (germline): MRHNA, SNTAGT. Between the trimmed V and J ends, which lost 0 bases and 3 bases, there was a span of 15 bases. Incomplete CDR3 DNA: TGTGCCAGCAGTGACTCGTCAGTCCGGGACATCTACGAG. Protein product: CASSDSSVRDIYE. The complete CDR3 reads CASSDSSVRDIYEQYF.

In the case of this clone: The read is 3 residues too short to cover the CDR3 end, so that end is filled in from the germline J gene. This chain connects TRBV12-5 to TRBJ1-5; 9 bases are shared with TRBD1. CDR1 is LGHNT and CDR2 is FRNRAP in the germline V gene. The CDR3 runs to 16 residues. J was trimmed by 4 bases and V by 5 bases; bases with no gene match: 9. The CDR3 protein is CASGPGQGWLNQPQHF. The DNA read from the CDR3 is TGTGCTAGTGGTCCGGGACAGGGTTGGTTGAATCAGCCC.

A remark on this clone: Read data end 3 residues before the CDR3 end; the end is taken from the germline J gene. V gene TRBV7-2 combines with J gene TRBJ1-5; D is perhaps TRBD1 (6 bases). Looked up from germline, CDR1 is SGHTA and CDR2 is FQGNSA. The V gene lost 5 bases and the J gene lost 5 bases, with 10 bases spanning the gap. The CDR3 covers 13 residues. The CDR3 sequence is CASSTGLDQPQHF. CDR3 DNA (partial): TGTGCCAGCAGCACAGGGTTAGATCAGCCC. Variable domain in full (rest from reference TRBV7-2 and TRBJ1-5): GAGVSQSPSNKVTEKGKDVELRCDPISGHTALYWYRQSLGQGLEFLIYFQGNSAPDKSGLPSDRFSAERTGGSVSTLTIQRTQQEDSAVYLCASSTGLDQPQHFGDGTRLSIL.

Turning to this clone: The CDR3 end is not reached by the read, which stops 3 residues before it; the germline J gene fills it in. J is TRBJ2-7 and V is TRBV27; TRBD1 matches 8 bases. The CDR3 covers 14 residues. V dropped 2 bases and J dropped 3; count of bases not matched to a gene: 3. CDR1 and CDR2 from the germline V gene are MNHEY and SMNVEV (reference sequence). The sequenced CDR3 bases are TGTGCCAGCAGTTTACAGGGGGCTCGCTACGAG. Protein sequence: CASSLQGARYE. The full CDR3 protein reads CASSLQGARYEQYF.

As for this clone: The CDR3 end lies 3 residues beyond the end of the read and is filled in from the germline J gene. The chain uses TRBV12-3 or TRBV12-4 and TRBJ1-1; D is possibly TRBD1 (5 bases). V was shortened by 6 bases and J by 5 bases, with 16 bases between the two germline ends. This CDR3 is 14 amino acids long. CDR3: CASSPASGGTEAFF. Partial CDR3 DNA: TGTGCCAGCAGCCCCGCCTCGGGGGGTACTGAA.

Details on this clone: The sequenced fragment ends 3 residues before the CDR3 boundary, so the rest is inferred from the germline J gene. V gene TRBV10-3 combines with J gene TRBJ2-7, with 7 bases that match TRBD1. The length of the CDR3 is 11 residues. Germline assignment: CDR1 ENHRY and CDR2 SYGVKD. With 6 bases clipped from V and 5 bases from J, the junction kept 1 base outside the gene matches. CDR3 region: CAIRQGDEQYF. CDR3 DNA, as far as it was read: TGTGCCATCAGGCAGGGGGACGAG.

Notes on this clone: From the germline J gene comes the end of the CDR3, since the read stops 3 residues before it. The chain combines TRBV29-1 with TRBJ1-1; TRBD1 might be the D (5 bases). Germline V CDR1 and CDR2: SQVTM, ANQGSEA. V was trimmed by 7 bases and J by 4 bases, leaving 16 bases between them. The CDR3 has 13 residues. CDR3 DNA, as far as it was read: TGCAGCGAGATTAGGGGTTTTGGCACTGAA. This translates into CSEIRGFGTE. In full, the CDR3 is CSEIRGFGTEAFF.

Remarks on this clone: The read gets to within 3 residues of the CDR3 end, and the germline J gene fills in the rest. This specimen includes other DNA sequences encoding the same CDR3. The V and J genes are TRBV14 and TRBJ1-3; the D gene is possibly TRBD1 (5 bases). The CDR3 runs to 13 residues. V was pared by 8 bases and J by 4 bases, with 12 bases between. Germline V gene sequence: CDR1 SGHDN, CDR2 FVKESK. The part of the CDR3 DNA that was read is TGTGCCAGCTCCCCACGACAGGGAAACACC. Amino acids: CASSPRQGNT. The CDR3, in full, reads CASSPRQGNTIYF.

To note about this clone: The read comes to an end 3 residues before the CDR3 does, leaving the germline J gene to fill in the end. The V call is TRBV5-1, the J call TRBJ1-1; 7 bases line up with TRBD1. The CDR3 length is 14 residues. Per germline, CDR1 SGHRS and CDR2 YFSETQ. The ends lost 6 bases at V and 2 bases at J; junction bases unmatched: 7. CDR3: CASTYDRVNTEAFF. The sequenced part of the CDR3 DNA is TGCGCCAGCACCTATGACAGGGTCAACACTGAA. The full variable domain, with the rest looked up from reference TRBV5-1 and TRBJ1-1, is KAGVTQTPRYLIKTRGQQVTLSCSPISGHRSVSWYQQTPGQGLQFLFEYFSETQRNKGNFPGRFSGRQFSNSRSEMNVSTLELGDSALYLCASTYDRVNTEAFFGQGTRLTVV.

Comments on this clone: The DNA ends 3 residues before the CDR3 does, and the rest of the CDR3 is filled in from the germline J gene. The chain employs TRBV7-6 and TRBJ1-2; D might be TRBD1 (5 bases). The CDR3 has 14 residues. The V gene's germline CDR1 is SGHVS and CDR2 FNYEAQ. The CDR3 bases that were read are TGTGCCAGCAGAGGGACTAGCGGGAGCAATGAC. Translation: CASRGTSGSND. Given in full, the CDR3 is CASRGTSGSNDYTF.

A note on this clone: The read ends 3 residues before the CDR3 terminus; that terminus is restored from the germline J gene. The V gene is TRBV11-1, the J gene TRBJ2-2, with unresolved D. CDR1 is SGHAT and CDR2 is FQDESV in the germline V gene (reference sequence). V shed 2 bases and J shed 6 bases, with 10 bases lying between them. The CDR3 is made up of 14 amino acids. CDR3 residues: CASSLRSQAGELFF. CDR3 bases read: TGTGCCAGCAGCTTAAGATCACAAGCCGGGGAG.

Concerning this clone itself: From the germline J gene comes the end of the CDR3, since the read stops 3 residues before it. This chain joins TRBV30 and TRBJ2-5; 8 bases agree with TRBD2. CDR1 is GTSNPN and CDR2 is SVGIG in the germline V gene (reference sequence). The CDR3 has 12 amino acids. J gave up 2 bases and V 4 bases, and 0 bases lay outside the gene matches. The CDR3 spells CAWTGGQETQYF. CDR3 DNA, as far as it was read: TGTGCCTGGACGGGGGGGCAAGAGACC.